This T cell receptor beta chain was sequenced during a study of monozygotic twins with inflammatory bowel disease (dated by TCRdb to the late 2010s). Broadly, across the study: The full study comprised 28 monozygotic twin pairs: nine German pairs (four IBD-concordant, five IBD-discordant) and 19 IBD-discordant Danish pairs. Each individual had, on average, about 151 000 unique TCRalpha sequences and 181 000 unique TCRbeta sequences available for analysis. Within discordant pairs, disease-associated traits were sought mainly by comparing IBD patients with their genetically identical healthy co-twins.

Study-wide conclusions, independent of this receptor: The analysis was unable to tell apart different T cell subtypes. Because patients were on differing immunosuppressive treatments, the repertoires may have picked up extra background noise and inter-individual variability. Repertoire similarity did not differ between concordant and discordant twins, possibly due to limited statistical power. The results gave no support for a single strong signal or clonotype linked to IBD. Measured by the inverse Simpson index, TCRbeta repertoire diversity was lower in IBD patients than in their healthy co-twins. IBD patients shared fewer clonotypes with other individuals than healthy twins did, most markedly in patients showing signs of disease activity.

From each donor, a roughly 2.5 ml peripheral blood sample was collected into PAXgene tubes and stored at -80 degrees C. Total RNA was isolated from whole blood with the PAXgene blood miRNA kit on an automated QIAcube, without T cell sorting. Peripheral blood from monozygotic twin pairs concordant or discordant for inflammatory bowel disease was subjected to deep TCRalpha and TCRbeta repertoire profiling with unique molecular barcoding. Smoking habits were recorded for all twin pairs, with individuals classified as current, former or never smokers. The CDR3 goes from the cysteine to the phenylalanine over 13 residues. DNA was not recorded. The germline V gene sets CDR1 to SGHRS and CDR2 to YFSETQ. The protocol used for the library was 5' RACE. For each TCR library, roughly 3,600 ng of total RNA was used. For each sample, cDNA synthesis was carried out in eight separate reactions using SMARTScribe reverse transcriptase. During cDNA synthesis, template switching was used to introduce unique molecular identifiers that contained a 6-nucleotide sample barcode. Two nested PCRs of roughly 16 and 10 cycles amplified the TCRalpha and TCRbeta cDNA, and bead purification followed each PCR. Before amplification, the cDNA was treated with uracil DNA-glycosylase and purified using the QIAquick PCR purification kit. In the second PCR, Illumina TruSeq-compatible adapters and sample-specific barcodes were added. TapeStation and Qubit were used to check library quality and concentration, and approximately 5 ng of each library went into the pool. Sequencing of pooled libraries was carried out on an Illumina HiSeq2500 single-index Rapid Run using 2 x 100 bp reads and custom sequencing primers. Under the source paper's analysis protocol: MiGEC version 1.2.6 was used for UMI-based consensus assembly to correct PCR and sequencing errors. MiXCR version 2.1.1 was used to carry out V(D)J alignment, clonotype assembly and CDR3 extraction. Gene usage, clonotype sharing and MAIT/NKT TCR abundance were normalised by analysing the top 1000, 10 000 and 20 000 clonotypes per sample. After downsampling to 27 000 UMIs, diversity was calculated as the inverse Simpson index using the vegan R package. Paired Mann-Whitney U tests were applied to discordant twin pairs, with Benjamini-Hochberg correction for multiple testing. Each CDR3 protein sequence appears as one entry after TCRdb reprocessed the reads, and no DNA is included. The authors' filters were not applied to this entry. The sample has some 160,000 distinct CDR3 sequences on record. The ten largest clones capture approximately 7% of the sample.

As regards this clonotype: There is no known antigen for this receptor.

The sequenced sample consisted of blood. The TCR comes from a human donor with ulcerative colitis or Crohn's disease, or a healthy co-twin of an affected twin (not recorded which). The V and J segments used are TRBV5-1 and TRBJ2-7; TCRdb lists TRBD2, though no DNA is available to test this call. CDR3 protein: CASIGREDGEQYF.